The following is a T cell receptor beta chain sequence with its context. Its specificity is not known. Then a second PCR, running roughly 7 to 11 cycles, was carried out with a sample-barcoded 5' primer and a J-beta primer mix. Tags on each cDNA molecule came from a template-switch adaptor with 12 random nucleotides. No fewer than 2.5 million CDR3-containing paired-end reads came from each sample. TCRdb passed the 5' RACE reads through MiXCR, listing each CDR3 protein once. The data contain roughly 680,000 distinct CDR3 sequences, roughly 50% of them singletons. The data derive from a study of blood T cells in healthy people across ages. Findings and caveats of the study: CMV status of donors was not determined, possibly confounding expanded clonotype changes.

V was trimmed by 2 bases and J by 6 bases, leaving 15 bases between them. Germline values: CDR1 SQVTM, CDR2 ANQGSEA. The CDR3 runs to 14 residues. J is TRBJ2-3 and V is TRBV29-1; D gene unclear. The material sequenced was blood. The sequence came from a woman between 55 and 75 years old in good health. The CDR3 is CSVERVAITDTQYF. CDR3 nucleotide sequence: TGCAGCGTTGAAAGGGTAGCCATTACGGATACGCAGTATTTT.